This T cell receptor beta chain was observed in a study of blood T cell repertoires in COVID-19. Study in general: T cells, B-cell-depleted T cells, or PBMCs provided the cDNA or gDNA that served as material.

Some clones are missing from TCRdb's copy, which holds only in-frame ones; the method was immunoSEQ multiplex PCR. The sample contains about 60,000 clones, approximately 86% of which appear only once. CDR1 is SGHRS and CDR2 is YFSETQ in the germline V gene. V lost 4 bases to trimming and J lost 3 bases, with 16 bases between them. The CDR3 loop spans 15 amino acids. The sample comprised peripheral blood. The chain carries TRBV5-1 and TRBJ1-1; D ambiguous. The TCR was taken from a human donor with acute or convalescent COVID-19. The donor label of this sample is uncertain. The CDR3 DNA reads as TGCGCCAGCAGCCTCACCAGCGTGGGTGACACTGAAGCTTTCTTT. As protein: CASSLTSVGDTEAFF.